This T cell receptor beta chain stems from a study of vaccination effects on CD4 cells after COVID-19. About the study: All participants had two doses of either the BNT162b2 or mRNA-1273 vaccine. The researchers cultured approximately 2.1 million PBMC per well with roughly 9.5 IU/ml IL-2 and roughly 9.2 ug/ml peptides.

Here immunoSEQ multiplex PCR was the method, and the copy in TCRdb shows in-frame clones only, minus some. Of tens of thousands of clones in the sample, about 73% were seen once. As for this clone: Its antigen is still unknown.

V dropped 4 bases and J dropped 0; count of bases not matched to a gene: 11. The CDR3 has 20 amino acids. Germline assignment: CDR1 SGHVS and CDR2 FQNEAQ. The authors isolated CD4+ T cells after less than eleven days of culture. The clonotype comes from a human donor who received a COVID-19 vaccine. The V and J genes are TRBV7-8 and TRBJ2-3; 15 bases match TRBD2. The sample consisted of CD4+ T cells from PBMCs cultured without peptide, taken before COVID-19 vaccination. Here the CDR3 reads CASSSWTSGRENSSTDTQYF. DNA of the CDR3: TGTGCCAGCAGCTCATGGACTAGCGGGAGGGAAAACTCTAGCACAGATACGCAGTATTTT.